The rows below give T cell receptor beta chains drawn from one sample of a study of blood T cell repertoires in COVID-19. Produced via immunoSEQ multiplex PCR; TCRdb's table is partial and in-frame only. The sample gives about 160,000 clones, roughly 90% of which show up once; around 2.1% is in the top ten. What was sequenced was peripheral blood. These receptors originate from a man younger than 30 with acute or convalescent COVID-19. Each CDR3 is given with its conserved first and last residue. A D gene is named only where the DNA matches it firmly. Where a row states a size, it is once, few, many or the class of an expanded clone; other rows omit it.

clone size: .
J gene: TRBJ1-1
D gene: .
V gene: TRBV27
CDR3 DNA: TGTGCCAGCAGTTTAAATGTCAGACTCATGAACACTGAAGCTTTCTTT
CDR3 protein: CASSLNVRLMNTEAFF

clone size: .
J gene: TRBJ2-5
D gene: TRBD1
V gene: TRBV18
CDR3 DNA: TGTGCCAGCTCACCTTACAGGGGGGCAGAGACCCAGTACTTC
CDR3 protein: CASSPYRGAETQYF

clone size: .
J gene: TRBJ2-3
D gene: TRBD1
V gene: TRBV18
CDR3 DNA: TGTGCCAGCTCAGACAACAGGGGGCTAAGGACAGATACGCAGTATTTT
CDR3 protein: CASSDNRGLRTDTQYF

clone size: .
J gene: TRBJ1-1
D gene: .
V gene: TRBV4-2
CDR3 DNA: TGTGCCAGCAGCCTAGGACAGTTGGACACTGAAGCTTTCTTT
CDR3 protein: CASSLGQLDTEAFF

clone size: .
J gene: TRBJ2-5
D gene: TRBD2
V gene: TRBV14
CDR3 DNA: TGTGCCAGCAGGGCGACTAGCGGGAGTGGAGAGACCCAGTACTTC
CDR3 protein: CASRATSGSGETQYF

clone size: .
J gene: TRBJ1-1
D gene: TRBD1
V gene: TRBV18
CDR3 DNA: TGTGCCAGCTCCAGGACAGGGAAGATAGTAAAAAACACTGAAGCTTTCTTT
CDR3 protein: CASSRTGKIVKNTEAFF

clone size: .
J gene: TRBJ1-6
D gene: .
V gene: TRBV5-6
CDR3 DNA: TGTGCCAGCAACCTGCAACATACCCCGGGTTCACCCCTCCACTTT
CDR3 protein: CASNLQHTPGSPLHF

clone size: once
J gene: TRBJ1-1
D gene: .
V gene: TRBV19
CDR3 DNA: TGTGCCAGTAGTATCGTAGCTATGAACACTGAAGCTTTCTTT
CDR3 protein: CASSIVAMNTEAFF

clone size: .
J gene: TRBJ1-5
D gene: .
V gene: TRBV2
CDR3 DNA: TGTGCCAGCAGTGGACGCCTCGGGCAGCCCCAGCATTTT
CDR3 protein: CASSGRLGQPQHF

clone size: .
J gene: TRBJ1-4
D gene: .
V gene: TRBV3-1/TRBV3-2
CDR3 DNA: TGTGCCAGCAGCCAGATATCGGATGAAAAACTGTTTTTT
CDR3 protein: CASSQISDEKLFF

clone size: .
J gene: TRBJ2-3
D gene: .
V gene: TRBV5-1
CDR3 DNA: TGCGCCAGCAGCTTGGTCCCGGATACGCAGTATTTT
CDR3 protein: CASSLVPDTQYF

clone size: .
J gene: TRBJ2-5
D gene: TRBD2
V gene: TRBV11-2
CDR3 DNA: TGTGCCAGCAGCCCCCGTGCGGCGGGAGGGCCGTGGGAGACCCAGTACTTC
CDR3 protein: CASSPRAAGGPWETQYF

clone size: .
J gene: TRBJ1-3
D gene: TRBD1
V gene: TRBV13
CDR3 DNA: TGTGCCAGCAGCTTGGACAGGGCCTCTGGAAACACCATATATTTT
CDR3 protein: CASSLDRASGNTIYF

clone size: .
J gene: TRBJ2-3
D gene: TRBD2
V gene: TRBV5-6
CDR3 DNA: TGTGCCAGCAGCTATGGGAGGACTAGTAGAACAGATACGCAGTATTTT
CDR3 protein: CASSYGRTSRTDTQYF